This TCR beta chain was obtained from a study of blood T cell repertoires in COVID-19. Study summary: Collection of acute and convalescent COVID-19 samples took place in the United States, Italy and Spain.

Sequenced by immunoSEQ multiplex PCR; TCRdb stores in-frame clones only, minus some. The table has roughly 73,000 clones, 88% seen once. CDR1 and CDR2 from the germline V gene are SGHAT and FQNNGV. The length of the CDR3 is 17 residues. The V gene lost 0 bases and the J gene lost 0 bases, with 14 bases spanning the gap. This clone has a single count. The receptor was derived from a human donor in a cohort sampled during active COVID-19. Material for sequencing was peripheral blood. V and J are TRBV11-2 and TRBJ1-1; D remains unclear. This chain's CDR3 is CASSLDALSIVNTEAFF. CDR3 sequence (DNA): TGTGCCAGCAGCTTAGACGCACTTTCGATCGTGAACACTGAAGCTTTCTTT.